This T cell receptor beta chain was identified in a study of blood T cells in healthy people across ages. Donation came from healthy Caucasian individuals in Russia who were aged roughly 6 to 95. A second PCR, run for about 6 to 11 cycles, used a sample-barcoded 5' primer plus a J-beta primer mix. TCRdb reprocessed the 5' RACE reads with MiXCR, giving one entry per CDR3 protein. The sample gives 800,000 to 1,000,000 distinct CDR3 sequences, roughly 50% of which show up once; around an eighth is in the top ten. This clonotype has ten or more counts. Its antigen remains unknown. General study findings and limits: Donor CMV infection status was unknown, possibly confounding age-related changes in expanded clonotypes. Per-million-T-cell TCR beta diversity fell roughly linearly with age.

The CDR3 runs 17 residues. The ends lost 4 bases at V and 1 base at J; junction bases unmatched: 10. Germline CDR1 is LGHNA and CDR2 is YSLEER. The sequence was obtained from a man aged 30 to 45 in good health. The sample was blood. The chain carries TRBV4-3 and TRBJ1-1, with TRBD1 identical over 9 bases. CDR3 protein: CASSPNLPGQGNTEAFF. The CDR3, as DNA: TGCGCCAGCAGCCCAAATTTACCGGGACAGGGGAACACTGAAGCTTTCTTT.